This passage covers 21 T cell receptor beta chains from one sample sequenced in a study of T cell responses to AZD1222 COVID-19 vaccine (dated by TCRdb to the early 2020s). The sample's time point label is to be understood as: baseline before first vaccination. What the treatment or condition label conveys for this sample: meningococcal conjugate vaccine given as trial control. The method was the immunoSEQ multiplex PCR assay. This immuneACCESS table, as held by TCRdb, lists in-frame sequences with V and J called but not all clones. Of the missing ones, under half trace to an unresolved V gene in checked studies; the others have no known cause. The sample table holds roughly 140,000 clones, of which 75% to 90% were seen once. Around 4.1% of the sample is in the top ten clones. Source: peripheral blood, taken on day 0 of MenACWY control vaccination. The receptors shown here come from an adult in good health.

This sequence joins TRBV10-3 and TRBJ1-6, with D possibly TRBD1 on 6 matching bases. Germline V CDR1 and CDR2: ENHRY, SYGVKD. CDR3 size: 16 residues. V was clipped by 2 bases and J by 5 bases, with 13 bases between them. CDR3 DNA sequence: TGTGCCATCAGTGAGCCCCGGGGGGCGCATAATTCACCCCTCCACTTT. It codes for CAISEPRGAHNSPLHF.

This clone has only a few counts. V is TRBV5-4 and J is TRBJ1-1, with 7 bases that match TRBD1. V shed 4 bases and J 0 bases; nucleotides not matched to a gene: 3. This CDR3 region has 14 residues. Germline CDR1 and CDR2: SGHNT and YYREEE (reference sequence). CDR3: CASSVTGLNTEAFF. In DNA, the CDR3 is TGTGCCAGCAGCGTGACAGGGTTGAACACTGAAGCTTTCTTT.

The genes are TRBV2 and TRBJ1-2; 7 positions match TRBD1. Germline V gene data show CDR1 as SNHLY and CDR2 as FYNNEI. The CDR3 loop spans 13 amino acids. The V and J ends lost 8 bases and 2 bases, in that order; junction bases with no gene match: 5. CDR3 DNA: TGTGCCAGCCGGACAGGTGGAAACTATGGCTACACCTTC. This gives the protein CASRTGGNYGYTF. Full variable domain (rest looked up from reference TRBV2 and TRBJ1-2): EPEVTQTPSHQVTQMGQEVILRCVPISNHLYFYWYRQILGQKVEFLVSFYNNEISEKSEIFDDQFSVERPDGSNFTLKIRSTKLEDSAMYFCASRTGGNYGYTFGSGTRLTVV.

This chain joins TRBV6-2 or TRBV6-3 and TRBJ1-5; D is undetermined. The CDR3 runs to 12 residues. Deletions cut 0 bases from V and 10 bases from J, with 7 bases between. Germline assignment: CDR1 MNHEY and CDR2 SVGEGT. The CDR3 DNA follows: TGTGCCAGCAGTTACTCCTATTCTCCCCAGCATTTT. Its translation is CASSYSYSPQHF.

CDR3 DNA: TGTGCCAGCAGTCAAGACAGGGGAGAGACCCAGTACTTC. This translates into CASSQDRGETQYF. This chain joins TRBV7-3 and TRBJ2-5; 8 nucleotides match TRBD1. With V trimmed by 6 bases and J by 4 bases, 4 bases remained unmatched. CDR3 length: 13 amino acids. The germline gives CDR1 SGHTA, CDR2 FQGTGA.

The chain uses TRBV6-5 and TRBJ2-7; D gene uncertain. V lost 3 bases to trimming and J lost 3 bases, with 9 bases between them. The CDR3 runs 13 residues. Germline V CDR1 and CDR2: MNHEY, SVGAGI. Here the CDR3 reads CASSYELGYEQYF. The CDR3 coding sequence is TGTGCCAGCAGTTATGAGCTAGGCTACGAGCAGTACTTC.

The V gene is TRBV7-2, the J gene TRBJ1-4, with unresolved D. Germline-derived CDR1 and CDR2 are SGHTA and FQGNSA. The germline V and J ends were trimmed by 1 base and 5 bases, with 11 bases remaining between them. The CDR3 extends over 15 amino acids. Written as DNA, the CDR3 is TGTGCCAGCAGCTTAGACGTGTCCCCCAATGAAAAACTGTTTTTT. Translated, it gives CASSLDVSPNEKLFF.

This clone was seen once. The chain couples TRBV7-2 to TRBJ2-3, with TRBD2 identical over 10 bases. J gave up 5 bases and V 5 bases, and 10 bases lay outside the gene matches. CDR3 length: 16 amino acids. In germline, CDR1 is SGHTA, CDR2 FQGNSA. CDR3 sequence (DNA): TGTGCCAGCAGCCCAGGACTAGCGGCCTCCCTAGATACGCAGTATTTT. Translating it yields CASSPGLAASLDTQYF.

The chain joins TRBV19 to TRBJ1-5; no firm D call. CDR1 and CDR2 from the germline V gene are LNHDA and SQIVND (reference sequence). This CDR3 region has 13 residues. Between the trimmed V and J ends, which lost 3 bases and 6 bases, there was a span of 9 bases. The CDR3 protein is CASSIMQGQPQHF. CDR3 in DNA: TGTGCCAGTAGTATCATGCAAGGTCAGCCCCAGCATTTT.

The chain links TRBV2 to TRBJ2-6; the D call may be TRBD1 or TRBD2 (5 bases each). Trimming pared 5 bases from V and 1 base from J, leaving 9 bases between. In germline, CDR1 is SNHLY, CDR2 FYNNEI. CDR3 size: 15 residues. Written as DNA, the CDR3 is TGTGCCAGCAGTTTGGGGGTTTCTGGGGCCAACGTCCTGACTTTC. It yields the protein CASSLGVSGANVLTF.

The rearrangement uses TRBV29-1 and TRBJ1-2, with TRBD1 matching 9 bases. Trimming cost V 7 bases and J 8 bases; bases outside gene matches: 11. Germline CDR1 and CDR2: SQVTM and ANQGSEA. The CDR3 runs 13 residues. The CDR3 reads CSAQGQGAGGYTF. CDR3 in DNA: TGCAGCGCTCAGGGACAGGGAGCGGGCGGCTACACCTTC.

The chain is built from TRBV10-3 and TRBJ1-1, with D possibly TRBD1 on 5 matching bases. Germline CDR1 reads ENHRY; CDR2 reads SYGVKD. The CDR3 runs to 13 residues. V lost 5 bases and J lost 3, with 10 bases in between. The CDR3 nucleotides read TGTGCCATCAGTCGGGGGAGGGACACTGAAGCTTTCTTT. It translates to CAISRGRDTEAFF.

The chain combines TRBV28 with TRBJ1-5; D is unresolved. V gave up 1 base and J gave up 0 bases, with 13 bases separating them. The CDR3 is 17 amino acids. Germline V gives CDR1 MDHEN, CDR2 SYDVKM. DNA for the CDR3: TGTGCCAGCAGTTTATCGGCCGCCCCTTATAGCAATCAGCCCCAGCATTTT. Translation gives CASSLSAAPYSNQPQHF.

The rearrangement joins TRBV27 to TRBJ1-1; weak D call: TRBD1 (5 bases). Looked up from germline, CDR1 is MNHEY and CDR2 is SMNVEV (reference sequence). Trimming took 2 bases from V and 5 from J, leaving 9 bases between them. CDR3 length: 13 residues. Written as DNA, the CDR3 is TGTGCCAGCAGTTTAACGGGGGAAACTGAAGCTTTCTTT. Its protein product is CASSLTGETEAFF.

The chain combines TRBV6-6 with TRBJ1-4, with 7 bases fitting TRBD1. The CDR3 has 20 residues. The germline V gene encodes CDR1 MNHNY and CDR2 SVGAGI (reference sequence). The trim removed 6 bases at V and 0 bases at J, leaving 19 bases unmatched. CDR3 nucleotides: TGTGCCAGCAGCCTCACCGTGTTTGGGACAGAGCGTTCAACTAATGAAAAACTGTTTTTT. It encodes CASSLTVFGTERSTNEKLFF.

As to this clone: Other nucleotide sequences in the sample specify the same CDR3. The chain uses TRBV18 and TRBJ1-5; no clear D gene. CDR1 is KGHSH and CDR2 is LQKENI in the germline V gene. This CDR3 comprises 14 residues. The V gene lost 3 bases and the J gene lost 2 bases, with 8 bases spanning the gap. The CDR3 protein is CASSPSGGNQPQHF. Written as DNA, the CDR3 is TGTGCCAGCTCACCCTCGGGAGGCAATCAGCCCCAGCATTTT.

This chain links TRBV13 with TRBJ1-2; D gene ambiguous. The CDR3 is 12 amino acids. The germline V and J ends were trimmed by 2 bases and 8 bases, with 9 bases remaining between them. In germline, CDR1 is PRHDT, CDR2 FYEKMQ (reference sequence). The CDR3 DNA sequence: TGTGCCAGCAGCTTATCCCCGGAGGGCTACACCTTC. It is translated as CASSLSPEGYTF.

The V and J genes are TRBV28 and TRBJ1-4; 9 positions match TRBD1. The CDR3 contains 13 residues. V was pared by 9 bases and J by 8 bases, with 7 bases of the junction left unmatched. The germline V gene has CDR1 MDHEN and CDR2 SYDVKM. In DNA, the CDR3 is TGTGCCAGTAGGACAGGGGTAGGGGAAAAACTGTTTTTT. Translation: CASRTGVGEKLFF.

The chain uses TRBV3-1 (or the pseudogene TRBV3-2) and TRBJ2-1; TRBD2 is a possible D gene (6 bases). The CDR3 extends over 16 amino acids. V was trimmed by 0 bases and J by 2 bases, leaving 11 bases between them. Per the germline V gene, CDR1 is LGHDT and CDR2 is YNNKEL (reference sequence). The CDR3 coding sequence is TGTGCCAGCAGCCAAGATTGGGGCGGGGCCTACAATGAGCAGTTCTTC. Residues: CASSQDWGGAYNEQFF.

The chain links TRBV5-6 to TRBJ1-2; D is unclear. This CDR3 is built from 14 residues. Germline V gene data show CDR1 as SGHDT and CDR2 as YYEEEE. Trimming left V 2 bases short and J 3 bases short, with 11 bases between. The CDR3: CASSLVVSYYGYTF. The CDR3 DNA reads as TGTGCCAGCAGCTTAGTAGTCAGTTACTATGGCTACACCTTC.

The V and J genes are TRBV11-2 and TRBJ2-7; a possible D gene is TRBD1 (6 bases). The germline V gene has CDR1 SGHAT and CDR2 FQNNGV. The CDR3 has 14 residues. The V and J ends lost 1 base and 4 bases respectively, with 11 bases between them. In nucleotides, the CDR3 is TGTGCCAGCAGCTTAGGGACAGAGACTTACGAGCAGTACGTC. Protein: CASSLGTETYEQYV.